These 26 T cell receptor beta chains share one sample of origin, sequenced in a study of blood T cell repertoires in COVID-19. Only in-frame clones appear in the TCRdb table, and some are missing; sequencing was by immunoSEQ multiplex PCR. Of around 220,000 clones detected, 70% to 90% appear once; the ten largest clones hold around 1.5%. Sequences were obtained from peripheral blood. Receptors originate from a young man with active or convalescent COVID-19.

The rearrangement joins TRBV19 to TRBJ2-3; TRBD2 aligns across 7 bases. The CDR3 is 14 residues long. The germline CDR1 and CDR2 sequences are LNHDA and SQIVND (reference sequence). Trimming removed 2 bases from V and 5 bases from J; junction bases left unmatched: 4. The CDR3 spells CASSISGVGDTQYF. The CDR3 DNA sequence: TGTGCCAGTAGTATAAGCGGGGTGGGAGATACGCAGTATTTT.

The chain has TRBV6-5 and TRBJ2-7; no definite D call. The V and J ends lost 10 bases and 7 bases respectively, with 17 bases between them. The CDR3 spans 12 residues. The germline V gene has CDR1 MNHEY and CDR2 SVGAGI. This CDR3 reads CANSRLWAEQYF. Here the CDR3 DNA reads TGTGCCAACTCCCGTTTGTGGGCGGAGCAGTACTTC.

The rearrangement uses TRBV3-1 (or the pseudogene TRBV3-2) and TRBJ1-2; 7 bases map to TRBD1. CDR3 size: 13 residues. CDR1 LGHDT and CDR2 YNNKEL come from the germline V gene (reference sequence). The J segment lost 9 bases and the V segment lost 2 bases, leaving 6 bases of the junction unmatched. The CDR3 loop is CASSQRTGSRYTF. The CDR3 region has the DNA TGTGCCAGCAGCCAAAGGACAGGCTCTCGCTACACCTTC.

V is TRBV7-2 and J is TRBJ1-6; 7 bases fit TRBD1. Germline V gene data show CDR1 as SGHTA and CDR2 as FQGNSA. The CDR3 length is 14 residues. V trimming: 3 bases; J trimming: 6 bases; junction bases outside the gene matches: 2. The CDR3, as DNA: TGTGCCAGCAGCTTGGGACAGATTAATTCACCCCTCCACTTT. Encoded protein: CASSLGQINSPLHF.

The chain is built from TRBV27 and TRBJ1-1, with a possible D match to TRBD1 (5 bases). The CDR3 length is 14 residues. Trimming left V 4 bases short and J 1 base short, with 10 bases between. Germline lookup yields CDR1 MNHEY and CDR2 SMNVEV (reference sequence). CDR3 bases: TGTGCCAGCAGTTACCTGACAGAGAACACTGAAGCTTTCTTT. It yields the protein CASSYLTENTEAFF.

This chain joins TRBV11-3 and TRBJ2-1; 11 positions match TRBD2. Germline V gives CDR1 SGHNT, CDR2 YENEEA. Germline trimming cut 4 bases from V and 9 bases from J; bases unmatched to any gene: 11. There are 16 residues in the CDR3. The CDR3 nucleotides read TGTGCCAGCAGCTCCTGGGGTAGCGGGAGGGCCGGTGAGCAGTTCTTC. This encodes CASSSWGSGRAGEQFF.

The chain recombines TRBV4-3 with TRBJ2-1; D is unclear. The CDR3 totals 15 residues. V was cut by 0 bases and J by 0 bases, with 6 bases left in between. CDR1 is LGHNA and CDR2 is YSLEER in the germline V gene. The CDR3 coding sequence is TGCGCCAGCAGCCAAGAACACAGCTCCTACAATGAGCAGTTCTTC. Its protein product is CASSQEHSSYNEQFF.

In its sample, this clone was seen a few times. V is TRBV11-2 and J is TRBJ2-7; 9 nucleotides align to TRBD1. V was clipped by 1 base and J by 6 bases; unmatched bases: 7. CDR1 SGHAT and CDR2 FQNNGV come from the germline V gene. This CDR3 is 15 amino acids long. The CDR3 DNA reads TGTGCCAGCAGCTTAGTTGGGGACAGGGAGTCCGAGCAGTACTTC. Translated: CASSLVGDRESEQYF. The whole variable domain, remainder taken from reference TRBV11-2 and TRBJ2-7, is EAGVAQSPRYKIIEKRQSVAFWCNPISGHATLYWYQQILGQGPKLLIQFQNNGVVDDSQLPKDRFSAERLKGVDSTLKIQPAKLEDSAVYLCASSLVGDRESEQYFGPGTRLTVT.

The CDR3 nucleotides are TGTGCCAGCAGTGACGGACTAGCGGGAGACCTCAATGAGCAGTTCTTC. This gives the protein CASSDGLAGDLNEQFF. This chain joins TRBV6-4 and TRBJ2-1; TRBD2 agrees at 13 bases. There are 16 residues in the CDR3. CDR1 is MRHNA, CDR2 SNTAGT, per germline. The V segment lost 2 bases and the J segment 6 bases; nucleotides outside the gene matches: 4.

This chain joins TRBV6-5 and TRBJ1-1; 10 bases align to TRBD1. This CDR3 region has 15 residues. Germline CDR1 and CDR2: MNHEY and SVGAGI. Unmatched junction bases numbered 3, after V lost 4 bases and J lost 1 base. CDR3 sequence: CASSWDRGGNTEAFF. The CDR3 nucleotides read TGTGCCAGCAGTTGGGACAGGGGTGGGAACACTGAAGCTTTCTTT.

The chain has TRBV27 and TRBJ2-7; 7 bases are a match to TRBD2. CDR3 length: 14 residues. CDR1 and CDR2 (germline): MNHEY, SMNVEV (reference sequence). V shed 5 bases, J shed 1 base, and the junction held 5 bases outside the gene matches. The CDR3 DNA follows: TGTGCCAGCAGTACCTCTAGCGGTTCCTACGAGCAGTACTTC. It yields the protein CASSTSSGSYEQYF.

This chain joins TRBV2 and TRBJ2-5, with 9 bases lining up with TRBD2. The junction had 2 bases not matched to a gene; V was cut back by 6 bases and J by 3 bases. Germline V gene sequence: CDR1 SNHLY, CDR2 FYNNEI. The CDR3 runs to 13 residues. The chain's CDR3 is CASRGLAEETQYF. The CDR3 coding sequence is TGTGCCAGCAGGGGACTAGCTGAAGAGACCCAGTACTTC.

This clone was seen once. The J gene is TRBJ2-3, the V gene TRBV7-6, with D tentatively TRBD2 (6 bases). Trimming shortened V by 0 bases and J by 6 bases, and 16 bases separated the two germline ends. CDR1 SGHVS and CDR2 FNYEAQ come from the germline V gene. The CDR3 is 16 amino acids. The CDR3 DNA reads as TGTGCCAGCAGCTTAGCGCGGGACTCTTTTCCGGATACGCAGTATTTT. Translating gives CASSLARDSFPDTQYF.

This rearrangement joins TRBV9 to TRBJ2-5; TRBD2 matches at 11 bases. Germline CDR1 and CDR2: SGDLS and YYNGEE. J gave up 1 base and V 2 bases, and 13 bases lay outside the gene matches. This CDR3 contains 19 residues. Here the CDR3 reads CASSVNNAGTSGPQETQYF. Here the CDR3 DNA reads TGTGCCAGCAGCGTCAATAACGCCGGGACTAGCGGTCCCCAAGAGACCCAGTACTTC.

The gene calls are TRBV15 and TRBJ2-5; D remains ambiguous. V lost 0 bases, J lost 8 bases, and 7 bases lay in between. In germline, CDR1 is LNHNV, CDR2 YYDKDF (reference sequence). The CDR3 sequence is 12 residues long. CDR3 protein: CATSRDSRTQYF. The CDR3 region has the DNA TGTGCCACCAGCAGAGATTCGCGAACCCAGTACTTC.

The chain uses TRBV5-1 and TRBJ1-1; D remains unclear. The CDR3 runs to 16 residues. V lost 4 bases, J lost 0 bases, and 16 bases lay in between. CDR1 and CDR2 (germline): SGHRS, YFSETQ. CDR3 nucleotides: TGCGCCAGCAGCAGCCCCTTGGAAGCGCTGAACACTGAAGCTTTCTTT. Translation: CASSSPLEALNTEAFF.

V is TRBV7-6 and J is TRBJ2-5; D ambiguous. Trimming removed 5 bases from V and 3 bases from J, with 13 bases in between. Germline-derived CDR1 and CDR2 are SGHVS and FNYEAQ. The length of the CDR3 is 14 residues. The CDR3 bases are TGTGCCAGCAGCCCTGCGAGGCAAGAAGAGACCCAGTACTTC. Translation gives CASSPARQEETQYF.

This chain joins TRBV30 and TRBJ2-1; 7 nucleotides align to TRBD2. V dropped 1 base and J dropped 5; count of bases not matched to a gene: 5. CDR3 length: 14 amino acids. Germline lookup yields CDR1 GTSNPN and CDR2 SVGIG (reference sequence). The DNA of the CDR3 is TGTGCCTGGAGTGGGGGGACTACGGACAATGAGCAGTTCTTC. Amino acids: CAWSGGTTDNEQFF. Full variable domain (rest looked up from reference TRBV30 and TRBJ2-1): SQTIHQWPATLVQPVGSPLSLECTVEGTSNPNLYWYRQAAGRGLQLLFYSVGIGQISSEVPQNLSASRPQDRQFILSSKKLLLSDSGFYLCAWSGGTTDNEQFFGPGTRLTVL.

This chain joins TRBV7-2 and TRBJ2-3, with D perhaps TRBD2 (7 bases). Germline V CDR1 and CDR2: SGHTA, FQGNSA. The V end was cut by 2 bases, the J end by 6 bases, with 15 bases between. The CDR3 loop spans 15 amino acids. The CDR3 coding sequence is TGTGCCAGCAGCTTAAAAGGGGGGGAATCGGATACGCAGTATTTT. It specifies CASSLKGGESDTQYF.

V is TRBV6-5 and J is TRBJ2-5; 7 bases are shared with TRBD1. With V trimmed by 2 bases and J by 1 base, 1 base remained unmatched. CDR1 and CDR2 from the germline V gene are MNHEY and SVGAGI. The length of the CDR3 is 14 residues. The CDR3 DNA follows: TGTGCCAGCAGTTACCACAGGGGCCAAGAGACCCAGTACTTC. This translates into CASSYHRGQETQYF.

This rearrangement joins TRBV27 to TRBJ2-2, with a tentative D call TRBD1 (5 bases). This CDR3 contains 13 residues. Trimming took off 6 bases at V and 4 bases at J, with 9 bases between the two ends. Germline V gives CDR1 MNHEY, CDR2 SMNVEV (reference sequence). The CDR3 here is CASRGLGTGELFF. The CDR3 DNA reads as TGTGCCAGCAGGGGGCTGGGCACCGGGGAGCTGTTTTTT.

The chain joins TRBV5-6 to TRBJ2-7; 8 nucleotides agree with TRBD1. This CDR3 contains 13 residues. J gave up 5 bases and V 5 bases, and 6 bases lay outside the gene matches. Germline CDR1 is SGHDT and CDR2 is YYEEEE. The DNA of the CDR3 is TGTGCCAGCAGGGAGACAGGGGACAACGAGCAGTACTTC. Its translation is CASRETGDNEQYF. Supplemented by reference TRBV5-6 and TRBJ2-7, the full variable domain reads DAGVTQSPTHLIKTRGQQVTLRCSPKSGHDTVSWYQQALGQGPQFIFQYYEEEERQRGNFPDRFSGHQFPNYSSELNVNALLLGDSALYLCASRETGDNEQYFGPGTRLTVT.

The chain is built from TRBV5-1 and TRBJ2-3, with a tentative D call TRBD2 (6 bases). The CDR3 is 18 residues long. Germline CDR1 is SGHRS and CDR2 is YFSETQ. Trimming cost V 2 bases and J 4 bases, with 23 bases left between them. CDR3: CASSLWRAGIGSSDTQYF. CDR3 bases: TGCGCCAGCAGCTTATGGCGGGCGGGGATCGGGTCCTCAGATACGCAGTATTTT.

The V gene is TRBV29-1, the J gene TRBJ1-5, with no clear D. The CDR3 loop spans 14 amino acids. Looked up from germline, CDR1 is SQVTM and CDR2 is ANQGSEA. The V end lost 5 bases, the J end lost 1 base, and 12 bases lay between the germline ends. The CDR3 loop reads CSVTLSGSNQPQHF. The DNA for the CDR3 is TGCAGCGTTACCCTATCGGGGAGCAATCAGCCCCAGCATTTT.

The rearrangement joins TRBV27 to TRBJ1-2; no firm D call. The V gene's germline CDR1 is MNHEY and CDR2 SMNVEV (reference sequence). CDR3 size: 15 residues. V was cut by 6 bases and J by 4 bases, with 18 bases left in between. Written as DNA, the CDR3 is TGTGCCAGCAGCAGTTTATTTAACGAGGGCTATGGCTACACCTTC. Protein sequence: CASSSLFNEGYGYTF.

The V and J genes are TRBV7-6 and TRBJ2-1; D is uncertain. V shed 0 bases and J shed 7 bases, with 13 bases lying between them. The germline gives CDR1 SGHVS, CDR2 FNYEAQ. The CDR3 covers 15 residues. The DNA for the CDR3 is TGTGCCAGCAGCTTAGCCCAGTCAACGGGTAATGAGCAGTTCTTC. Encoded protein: CASSLAQSTGNEQFF.